The next 15 T cell receptor beta chains were all read from a single sample in a study of CD8 T cells in ankylosing spondylitis. MiXCR was run by TCRdb on the 5' RACE reads, yielding one entry per CDR3 protein. The repertoire has 470,000 or so distinct CDR3 sequences, about 25% of them found once; the top ten carry 0.75% to 0.9%. General observations from the study: A motif of under 10 highly homologous TCR beta variants was seen as apparently characteristic of ankylosing spondylitis blood.

Their antigen targets remain unknown. Specimen: blood, either unsorted or a sorted T cell fraction (not recorded which). Receptor source: a male donor with ankylosing spondylitis.

This clonotype has just a few counts. The CDR3 DNA sequence: TGCGCCAGCGGCGGCAGGGAAAGGGCCGGGGAGCTGTTTTTT. This codes for CASGGRERAGELFF. The chain uses TRBV5-1 and TRBJ2-2, with D perhaps TRBD1 (5 bases). V lost 7 bases to trimming and J lost 6 bases, with 16 bases between them. The CDR3 covers 14 residues. CDR1 is SGHRS, CDR2 YFSETQ, per germline.

This clonotype occurred a few times. V usage is TRBV20-1 and J usage is TRBJ1-5; D perhaps matches TRBD1 (6 bases). Trimming pared 1 base from V and 5 bases from J, leaving 12 bases between. Per germline, CDR1 DFQATT and CDR2 SNEGSKA (reference sequence). The CDR3 is 14 amino acids. DNA for the CDR3: TGCAGTGCTAGAGGGATGACAGGAGATCAGCCCCAGCATTTT. Encoded protein: CSARGMTGDQPQHF.

This clonotype has just a few counts. The gene calls are TRBV5-1 and TRBJ2-3; 8 bases are a match to TRBD2. This CDR3 is 16 amino acids long. Germline CDR1 and CDR2: SGHRS and YFSETQ. V was pared by 3 bases and J by 2 bases, with 8 bases of the junction left unmatched. DNA for the CDR3: TGCGCCAGCAGCTCTCAACCGGGAGGGCCCACAGATACGCAGTATTTT. As protein: CASSSQPGGPTDTQYF.

This clonotype was observed many times. This chain joins TRBV5-1 and TRBJ1-2, with D maybe TRBD1 (6 bases). Trimming took 4 bases from V and 6 from J, leaving 13 bases between them. Germline V gene data show CDR1 as SGHRS and CDR2 as YFSETQ. CDR3 size: 13 residues. CDR3 loop: CASSPAGADGYTF. The DNA of the CDR3 is TGCGCCAGCAGCCCCGCAGGGGCCGATGGCTACACCTTC.

Only a few counts were recorded for this clonotype. The CDR3 bases are TGTGCCACCAGCAGAGATGGGCTAGCGGGAACAGATACGCAGTATTTT. Translated, it gives CATSRDGLAGTDTQYF. The J gene is TRBJ2-3, the V gene TRBV15, with 9 bases that match TRBD2. The ends lost 0 bases at V and 3 bases at J; junction bases unmatched: 4. The CDR3 is 16 amino acids. The germline V gene encodes CDR1 LNHNV and CDR2 YYDKDF (reference sequence).

This chain uses TRBV5-1 with TRBJ2-3; 10 nucleotides agree with TRBD2. The CDR3 extends over 16 amino acids. Losses at the gene ends were 5 bases for V and 0 bases for J; bases not matched to a gene: 6. CDR1 and CDR2 from the germline V gene are SGHRS and YFSETQ. Here the CDR3 reads CASRLGLARSTDTQYF. CDR3 bases: TGCGCCAGCAGACTGGGACTAGCGAGAAGCACAGATACGCAGTATTTT.

This chain joins TRBV7-2 and TRBJ2-7, with 9 nucleotides matching TRBD2. The germline CDR1 and CDR2 sequences are SGHTA and FQGNSA. CDR3 length: 14 residues. After removal of 5 bases from V and 3 bases from J, the junction contained 5 bases not matched to a gene. The CDR3 DNA is TGTGCCAGCAGCCGACTAGCGGAGAACTACGAGCAGTACTTC. Translating it yields CASSRLAENYEQYF.

This chain uses TRBV6-1 with TRBJ1-2; D call uncertain. The V and J ends lost 0 bases and 4 bases respectively, with 15 bases between them. The CDR3 has 16 residues. The V gene's germline CDR1 is MNHNS and CDR2 SASEGT. The CDR3 is CASSEAIPGGIYGYTF. Written as DNA, the CDR3 is TGTGCCAGCAGTGAAGCGATTCCTGGCGGAATCTATGGCTACACCTTC.

The chain joins TRBV10-3 to TRBJ1-2; D remains unclear. CDR1 and CDR2 (germline): ENHRY, SYGVKD. V was shortened by 4 bases and J by 2 bases, with 5 bases between the two germline ends. The CDR3 totals 12 residues. Here the CDR3 DNA reads TGTGCCATCAGTGGGGTCAACTATGGCTACACCTTC. Protein product: CAISGVNYGYTF.

This clonotype was counted only a few times. This chain connects TRBV5-1 to TRBJ2-7, with D possibly being TRBD2 (5 bases). The ends were cut back, 0 bases at V and 5 bases at J, with 9 bases in the middle. The length of the CDR3 is 13 residues. In germline, CDR1 is SGHRS, CDR2 YFSETQ. The CDR3 DNA follows: TGCGCCAGCAGCTTGGGGCTAGCAGACGAGCAGTACGTC. Protein: CASSLGLADEQYV.

The rearrangement uses TRBV5-4 and TRBJ2-5; maybe TRBD2 (6 bases). The CDR3 totals 17 residues. CDR1 and CDR2 from the germline V gene are SGHNT and YYREEE (reference sequence). The germline V and J ends were trimmed by 4 bases and 1 base, with 20 bases remaining between them. CDR3: CASSPNYAGTSQETQYF. CDR3 coding DNA: TGTGCCAGCAGCCCGAATTACGCGGGGACTTCCCAAGAGACCCAGTACTTC.

This clonotype turned up a few times. The V and J genes are TRBV24-1 and TRBJ2-5; D call uncertain. Germline assignment: CDR1 KGHDR and CDR2 SFDVKD. The CDR3 extends over 14 amino acids. Trimming pared 6 bases from V and 0 bases from J, leaving 10 bases between. The CDR3 DNA reads as TGTGCCACCAGTACCTATACTAACCAAGAGACCCAGTACTTC. This codes for CATSTYTNQETQYF.

This rearrangement joins TRBV6-1 to TRBJ2-1; 7 nucleotides agree with TRBD1. Trimming took 6 bases from V and 1 from J; bases not matched to a gene: 6. Germline lookup yields CDR1 MNHNS and CDR2 SASEGT. This CDR3 comprises 15 residues. CDR3 loop: CASSEQGFSYNEQFF. The DNA of the CDR3 is TGTGCCAGCAGCGAACAGGGGTTTTCCTACAATGAGCAGTTCTTC.

V gene TRBV29-1 combines with J gene TRBJ2-5; tentatively, D is TRBD2 (5 bases). Germline CDR1 SQVTM, CDR2 ANQGSEA. V was pared by 7 bases and J by 5 bases, with 17 bases between. The CDR3 loop spans 13 amino acids. CDR3 sequence reads: CSGESGFRETQYF. The CDR3 nucleotides read TGCAGCGGCGAGTCGGGGTTCCGGGAGACCCAGTACTTC.

This clonotype was counted a few times. The chain is built from TRBV6-1 and TRBJ2-1, with 7 bases lining up with TRBD2. The trim removed 6 bases at V and 5 bases at J, leaving 7 bases unmatched. The CDR3 covers 14 residues. Per germline, CDR1 MNHNS and CDR2 SASEGT. The chain's CDR3 is CASSAGGGNNEQFF. The CDR3 coding sequence is TGTGCCAGCAGCGCTGGGGGAGGGAACAATGAGCAGTTCTTC.